The rows below give T cell receptor beta chains drawn from one sample of a study of T cell changes during pregnancy in multiple sclerosis. TCRdb's copy holds only in-frame clones and misses some; the assay was immunoSEQ multiplex PCR. This table has 40,000 to 50,000 clones, about 90% appearing once. The source was CD8+ T cells from peripheral blood mononuclear cells, collected in the first trimester of pregnancy. Every receptor here comes from a female donor with multiple sclerosis, enrolled in a pregnancy study. Each CDR3 is given with its conserved first and last residue. A D gene is named only where the DNA matches it firmly. Not all rows give a size; the values are once, few, many and, for expanded clones, a class.

J gene	clone size	D gene	V gene	CDR3 protein	CDR3 DNA
TRBJ2-2	few	TRBD2	TRBV5-4	CASSLGLAGENGELFF	TGTGCCAGCAGCTTGGGCCTAGCGGGAGAAAACGGGGAGCTGTTTTTT
TRBJ2-7	NA	TRBD2	TRBV5-6	CASSPTSGYEQYF	TGTGCCAGCAGCCCGACTAGCGGGTACGAGCAGTACTTC
TRBJ2-1	NA	NA	TRBV5-1	CASSRWVDRKYNEQFF	TGCGCCAGCAGTAGGTGGGTCGACAGGAAGTACAATGAGCAGTTCTTC
TRBJ2-1	NA	NA	TRBV29-1	CSADLQGVEEQFF	TGCAGCGCGGATCTACAGGGTGTGGAAGAGCAGTTCTTC
TRBJ2-2	NA	NA	TRBV30	CASQSTGELFF	TGTGCCTCACAGAGCACCGGGGAGCTGTTTTTT
TRBJ2-3	medium-sized	TRBD2	TRBV19	CASSIDGTSGTDTQYF	TGTGCCAGTAGTATAGACGGGACTAGCGGCACAGATACGCAGTATTTT
TRBJ1-1	NA	NA	TRBV5-8	CASSLNGRQVNTEAFF	TGTGCCAGCAGCTTAAATGGTCGGCAGGTGAACACTGAAGCTTTCTTT
TRBJ1-5	NA	TRBD1	TRBV19	CASSRGTESNQPQHF	TGTGCCAGTAGTAGAGGGACAGAAAGCAATCAGCCCCAGCATTTT
TRBJ2-4	NA	TRBD2	TRBV29-1	CSVHAGDGKNIQYF	TGCAGCGTCCACGCGGGGGATGGCAAAAACATTCAGTACTTC
TRBJ1-2	NA	NA	TRBV7-6	CASSLQGLGYTF	TGTGCCAGCAGCCTACAGGGTCTCGGCTACACCTTC
TRBJ2-5	NA	TRBD2	TRBV2	CASRDVGLAEETQYF	TGTGCCAGCAGAGATGTCGGACTAGCGGAAGAGACCCAGTACTTC
TRBJ2-3	NA	NA	TRBV29-1	CSVDDFRTDTQYF	TGCAGCGTTGACGACTTCCGGACAGATACGCAGTATTTT
TRBJ2-3	NA	TRBD1	TRBV6-5	CASRPQGAGTDTQYF	TGTGCCAGCAGGCCTCAGGGGGCGGGAACAGATACGCAGTATTTT
TRBJ1-2	NA	NA	TRBV28	CASSPRIRGDTF	TGTGCCAGCAGTCCTCGGATCAGGGGCGACACCTTC
TRBJ2-6	NA	NA	TRBV4-2	CASSQGGISGANVLTF	TGTGCCAGCAGCCAAGGAGGAATCTCTGGGGCCAACGTCCTGACTTTC
TRBJ1-5	few	NA	TRBV19	CASSMWLNSNQPQHF	TGTGCCAGTAGTATGTGGCTGAATAGCAATCAGCCCCAGCATTTT
TRBJ2-7	NA	NA	TRBV27	CASSLGGVGSYEQYF	TGTGCCAGCAGTTTAGGAGGGGTGGGTTCCTACGAGCAGTACTTC
TRBJ2-7	NA	NA	TRBV6-5	CASSPGGSSYEQYF	TGTGCCAGCAGTCCCGGAGGGAGCTCCTACGAGCAGTACTTC
TRBJ1-5	NA	NA	TRBV7-9	CASTPSGGSNQPQHF	TGTGCCAGCACCCCTAGCGGGGGCAGCAATCAGCCCCAGCATTTT
TRBJ1-5	few	TRBD1	TRBV7-9	CASSFWQGASGQPQHF	TGTGCCAGCAGCTTTTGGCAGGGGGCGTCGGGCCAGCCCCAGCATTTT
TRBJ2-1	NA	TRBD2	TRBV7-6	CASSLGPSGVEQFF	TGTGCCAGCAGCTTGGGACCTAGCGGGGTTGAGCAGTTCTTC
TRBJ2-7	NA	NA	TRBV5-6	CASSPPGTGAYEQYF	TGTGCCAGCAGCCCCCCGGGAACGGGGGCCTACGAGCAGTACTTC
TRBJ2-1	NA	TRBD2	TRBV29-1	CSVEDPGLAGYNEQFF	TGCAGCGTTGAAGATCCGGGACTAGCGGGTTACAATGAGCAGTTCTTC
TRBJ2-5	once	NA	TRBV4-3	CASSQDLGFGETQYF	TGCGCCAGCAGCCAAGATCTTGGTTTCGGAGAGACCCAGTACTTC
TRBJ2-7	NA	TRBD1	TRBV11-2	CASRGDRGTYEQYF	TGTGCCAGCAGGGGAGACAGGGGCACCTACGAGCAGTACTTC
TRBJ2-7	once	TRBD1	TRBV19	CASSPRQGLGEQYF	TGTGCCAGTAGTCCCCGACAGGGGCTTGGCGAGCAGTACTTC
TRBJ2-5	once	NA	TRBV6-1	CASSLLVVETQYF	TGTGCCAGCAGTCTCTTGGTAGTCGAGACCCAGTACTTC
TRBJ2-2	once	NA	TRBV6-4	CASSETENTGELFF	TGTGCCAGCAGCGAGACAGAGAACACCGGGGAGCTGTTTTTT
TRBJ2-5	NA	TRBD2	TRBV27	CASSLGTSGRPQYF	TGTGCCAGCAGTTTAGGGACTAGCGGGAGGCCCCAGTACTTC
TRBJ2-7	NA	TRBD1	TRBV5-1	CASSPSGQTYEQYF	TGCGCCAGCAGCCCCTCGGGACAGACCTACGAGCAGTACTTC
TRBJ1-1	once	NA	TRBV11-3	CASSLPQGRRGNTEAFF	TGTGCCAGCAGCTTGCCCCAGGGGCGAAGGGGGAACACTGAAGCTTTCTTT
TRBJ2-3	NA	NA	TRBV5-1	CASSLGGSDSTDTQYF	TGCGCCAGCAGCTTGGGGGGCTCAGATAGCACAGATACGCAGTATTTT
TRBJ2-1	NA	TRBD1	TRBV7-9	CASSSGTGGMTPYNEQFF	TGTGCCAGCAGCTCAGGGACAGGAGGAATGACGCCCTACAATGAGCAGTTCTTC
TRBJ2-3	NA	TRBD1	TRBV5-1	CASSFRQGYTDTQYF	TGCGCCAGCAGCTTTCGACAGGGATACACAGATACGCAGTATTTT
TRBJ1-1	NA	NA	TRBV7-2	CASSLLGLETEAFF	TGTGCCAGCAGCTTATTGGGGCTGGAGACTGAAGCTTTCTTT
TRBJ1-1	NA	NA	TRBV27	CASSRDIMNTEAFF	TGTGCCAGCAGCAGGGACATAATGAACACTGAAGCTTTCTTT
TRBJ1-1	few	NA	TRBV9	CASSPRGNTEAFF	TGTGCCAGCAGCCCCCGGGGGAACACTGAAGCTTTCTTT
TRBJ2-5	NA	NA	TRBV27	CASRVVGGRGETQYF	TGTGCCAGCAGGGTCGTGGGGGGGCGCGGGGAGACCCAGTACTTC
TRBJ1-6	NA	NA	TRBV5-4	CASSLEGSGSPLHF	TGTGCCAGCAGCTTGGAAGGGAGTGGGTCACCCCTCCACTTT
TRBJ1-1	NA	NA	TRBV7-9	CASSPPQGTEAFF	TGTGCCAGCAGCCCTCCCCAGGGCACTGAAGCTTTCTTT
TRBJ2-7	medium-sized	NA	TRBV5-8	CATDLLESYEQYF	TGTGCCACCGACTTACTAGAGTCCTACGAGCAGTACTTC
TRBJ2-3	many	NA	TRBV5-1	CASSLWYGGSTDTQYF	TGCGCCAGCAGCTTGTGGTACGGAGGTAGCACAGATACGCAGTATTTT
TRBJ1-3	once	NA	TRBV7-6	CASSLAGRGGNTIYF	TGTGCCAGCAGCTTAGCGGGCAGGGGAGGAAACACCATATATTTT
TRBJ2-5	NA	TRBD1	TRBV15	CATSMRTGYNSQETQYF	TGTGCCACCAGCATGCGGACAGGGTACAATTCACAAGAGACCCAGTACTTC
TRBJ2-7	once	NA	TRBV10-3	CAISESRQGPSYEQYF	TGTGCCATCAGTGAGTCGAGGCAGGGGCCGAGTTACGAGCAGTACTTC
TRBJ1-1	NA	TRBD1	TRBV28	CASRFRQGPRSEAFF	TGTGCCAGCAGATTCAGACAGGGGCCTCGGTCTGAAGCTTTCTTT
TRBJ1-1	NA	NA	TRBV7-9	CASRAAGSPEAFF	TGTGCCAGCAGAGCTGCCGGGAGCCCTGAAGCTTTCTTT
TRBJ2-1	NA	NA	TRBV6-5	CASSYSSGVPYNEQFF	TGTGCCAGCAGTTACTCCTCCGGGGTCCCCTACAATGAGCAGTTCTTC
TRBJ2-1	NA	TRBD2	TRBV9	CASSVGEGKDSYNEQFF	TGTGCCAGCAGCGTAGGGGAGGGGAAGGACTCCTACAATGAGCAGTTCTTC
TRBJ1-1	NA	NA	TRBV6-1	CASTPSVVTEAFF	TGTGCCAGCACTCCTTCCGTTGTGACTGAAGCTTTCTTT
TRBJ2-1	NA	TRBD2	TRBV7-9	CASAGGPLNEQFF	TGTGCCAGCGCGGGAGGGCCTCTGAATGAGCAGTTCTTC
TRBJ1-2	NA	NA	TRBV10-1	CASQTGLRDYTF	TGCGCCAGTCAGACAGGTCTTCGGGACTACACCTTC
TRBJ2-3	once	NA	TRBV9	CASSVGGLTDTQYF	TGTGCCAGCAGCGTAGGCGGACTCACAGATACGCAGTATTTT
TRBJ2-7	NA	NA	TRBV4-3	CASSQDASFTYEQYF	TGCGCCAGCAGCCAAGATGCTAGCTTTACCTACGAGCAGTACTTC
TRBJ1-1	NA	TRBD1	TRBV7-9	CASSGNKDREAFF	TGTGCCAGCAGTGGAAACAAAGACAGGGAGGCTTTCTTT
TRBJ1-2	NA	NA	TRBV7-9	CASSFGNNYGYTF	TGTGCCAGCAGCTTCGGGAATAACTATGGCTACACCTTC